The entry that follows covers one TCR beta chain sequence. This record belongs to a study of blood T cell repertoires in COVID-19. The CDR3 has 17 amino acids. In germline, CDR1 is WSHSY, CDR2 SAAADI. The V gene end was trimmed by 3 bases and the J gene end by 5 bases; junction bases not matched to a gene: 13. Some clones are missing from TCRdb's copy, which holds only in-frame ones; the method was immunoSEQ multiplex PCR. Of about 400,000 clones listed, roughly 88% are singletons. Sequenced material: PBMCs or T cells enriched from blood (not recorded which). The receptor was isolated from a woman between 40 and 55 years old with acute COVID-19. The genes are TRBV10-2 and TRBJ2-5, with 9 bases matching TRBD2. CDR3 coding DNA: TGCGCCAGCAGTGAACGTAGCGGGGGAGGGGGGGCCGAGACCCAGTACTTC. Residues: CASSERSGGGGAETQYF.